One and the same sample provided the 24 T cell receptor beta chains below, sequenced in a study of T cell responses to AZD1222 COVID-19 vaccine. Sequencing used immunoSEQ multiplex PCR; TCRdb keeps in-frame clones, though not all of them. The repertoire holds about 84,000 clones, with approximately 83% as singletons. The sequenced sample was peripheral blood, obtained 28 days after the second AZD1222 dose. Receptors were obtained from an adult who received the AZD1222 COVID-19 vaccine.

The chain recombines TRBV6-5 with TRBJ1-2; D may be TRBD1 (5 bases). V gave up 7 bases and J gave up 8 bases, with 17 bases separating them. Germline V CDR1 and CDR2: MNHEY, SVGAGI. This CDR3 is built from 13 residues. The CDR3 bases are TGTGCCAGCACCCCGATAGGGACGGGCGGCTACACCTTC. This sequence encodes CASTPIGTGGYTF.

This clone has a handful of counts. V and J are TRBV24-1 and TRBJ2-2, with D possibly matching TRBD2 (6 bases). V lost 7 bases, J lost 6 bases, and 11 bases lay in between. There are 13 residues in the CDR3. In germline, CDR1 is KGHDR, CDR2 SFDVKD. CDR3 in amino acids: CATSVGEAGELFF. DNA for the CDR3: TGTGCCACCAGCGTAGGGGAGGCCGGGGAGCTGTTTTTT.

The gene calls are TRBV6-1 and TRBJ2-7; D may be TRBD1 or TRBD2 (5 bases each). This CDR3 contains 14 residues. V gave up 3 bases and J gave up 3 bases, with 12 bases separating them. CDR1 MNHNS and CDR2 SASEGT come from the germline V gene. The CDR3 protein is CASSDWDGVYEQYF. The CDR3 DNA reads as TGTGCCAGCAGTGATTGGGACGGGGTCTACGAGCAGTACTTC.

Here the CDR3 DNA reads TGTGCCAGCAGTGACCTCTCGGGGCAACTTAGCACAGATACGCAGTATTTT. Protein product: CASSDLSGQLSTDTQYF. V and J are TRBV25-1 and TRBJ2-3; TRBD1 or TRBD2 may be the D gene (5 bases each). Between the trimmed V and J ends, which lost 3 bases and 0 bases, there was a span of 16 bases. The CDR3 is 17 residues long. The germline V gene encodes CDR1 MGHDK and CDR2 SYGVNS.

The chain uses TRBV7-9 and TRBJ2-1; D remains ambiguous. V shed 0 bases and J shed 6 bases, with 6 bases lying between them. Looked up from germline, CDR1 is SEHNR and CDR2 is FQNEAQ (reference sequence). CDR3 size: 13 residues. CDR3 nucleotide sequence: TGTGCCAGCAGCTTAGCTAAAGTCAATGAGCAGTTCTTC. Translation gives CASSLAKVNEQFF. Full variable domain (rest looked up from reference TRBV7-9 and TRBJ2-1): DTGVSQNPRHKITKRGQNVTFRCDPISEHNRLYWYRQTLGQGPEFLTYFQNEAQLEKSRLLSDRFSAERPKGSFSTLEIQRTEQGDSAMYLCASSLAKVNEQFFGPGTRLTVL.

The rearrangement joins TRBV12-3 or TRBV12-4 to TRBJ2-7; D is perhaps TRBD1 or TRBD2 (5 bases each). V lost 5 bases and J lost 4, with 9 bases in between. This CDR3 spans 12 amino acids. The CDR3 reads CASSPGAYEQYF. Here the CDR3 DNA reads TGTGCCAGCAGTCCCGGGGCGTACGAGCAGTACTTC.

The chain couples TRBV5-1 to TRBJ1-4, with 8 bases matching TRBD1. The CDR3 is 16 residues long. The V and J ends lost 2 bases and 3 bases, in that order; junction bases with no gene match: 6. Germline V lookup: CDR1 SGHRS, CDR2 YFSETQ. The DNA for the CDR3 is TGCGCCAGCAGCTTCGGGCAGGGGGCTTCTAATGAAAAACTGTTTTTT. It encodes CASSFGQGASNEKLFF.

The V gene is TRBV13, the J gene TRBJ2-7; 11 nucleotides match TRBD1. V shed 5 bases and J 2 bases; nucleotides not matched to a gene: 5. Germline V gives CDR1 PRHDT, CDR2 FYEKMQ (reference sequence). The CDR3 has 15 amino acids. This CDR3 reads CASSRRDRGTYEQYF. The DNA of the CDR3 is TGTGCCAGCAGCCGCCGGGACAGGGGGACCTACGAGCAGTACTTC.

This chain uses TRBV19 with TRBJ2-7; 7 bases fit TRBD1. The CDR3 has 16 amino acids. Germline CDR1 reads LNHDA; CDR2 reads SQIVND (reference sequence). V lost 5 bases and J lost 3; bases outside the gene matches: 13. CDR3 region: CASSALVQGPGYEQYF. The CDR3 region has the DNA TGTGCCAGTAGTGCTTTGGTACAGGGGCCGGGCTACGAGCAGTACTTC. The full variable domain, with the rest looked up from reference TRBV19 and TRBJ2-7, is DGGITQSPKYLFRKEGQNVTLSCEQNLNHDAMYWYRQDPGQGLRLIYYSQIVNDFQKGDIAEGYSVSREKKESFPLTVTSAQKNPTAFYLCASSALVQGPGYEQYFGPGTRLTVT.

CDR3 in DNA: TGTGCCAGCTCACCACCTGGAGACGAGCAGTACTTC. It is translated as CASSPPGDEQYF. The rearrangement uses TRBV18 and TRBJ2-7; D is uncertain. The CDR3 extends over 12 amino acids. Germline V CDR1 and CDR2: KGHSH, LQKENI. Trimming took off 0 bases at V and 5 bases at J, with 5 bases between the two ends.

The rearrangement links TRBV27 to TRBJ2-3; D remains ambiguous. The V and J ends lost 3 bases and 2 bases respectively, with 12 bases between them. This CDR3 is built from 15 residues. Germline loops: CDR1 MNHEY, CDR2 SMNVEV (reference sequence). Here the CDR3 DNA reads TGTGCCAGCAGTTTTTCCGTTTACAACACAGATACGCAGTATTTT. Its protein product is CASSFSVYNTDTQYF.

The chain recombines TRBV3-1 (or the pseudogene TRBV3-2) with TRBJ2-1; D is perhaps TRBD1 (6 bases). This CDR3 is 14 amino acids long. The V gene's germline CDR1 is LGHDT and CDR2 YNNKEL (reference sequence). Trimming took off 4 bases at V and 5 bases at J, with 12 bases between the two ends. Written as DNA, the CDR3 is TGTGCCAGCAGCCGAACAGGGTCCCACAATGAGCAGTTCTTC. This translates into CASSRTGSHNEQFF.

The V and J genes are TRBV7-6 and TRBJ2-7, with 10 bases lining up with TRBD2. The CDR3 totals 15 residues. V gave up 5 bases and J gave up 7 bases; unmatched junction bases: 11. From germline, CDR1 is SGHVS and CDR2 FNYEAQ. CDR3: CASSGRVAGGPEQYF. CDR3 DNA sequence: TGTGCCAGCAGCGGTAGGGTAGCGGGGGGCCCGGAGCAGTACTTC.

The table lists this clone with a count of one. The identical CDR3 is also encoded by other nucleotide sequences in the sample. The rearrangement uses TRBV9 and TRBJ1-3, with a weak D call TRBD1 (5 bases). The CDR3 is 15 amino acids. CDR1 is SGDLS, CDR2 YYNGEE, per germline. The V and J ends lost 0 bases and 4 bases respectively, with 11 bases between them. The CDR3, as DNA: TGTGCCAGCAGCGTAGAGGGGAGCTCAGGAAACACCATATATTTT. Translating gives CASSVEGSSGNTIYF. Complete variable domain (other parts from reference TRBV9 and TRBJ1-3): DSGVTQTPKHLITATGQRVTLRCSPRSGDLSVYWYQQSLDQGLQFLIQYYNGEERAKGNILERFSAQQFPDLHSELNLSSLELGDSALYFCASSVEGSSGNTIYFGEGSWLTVV.

V is TRBV5-1 and J is TRBJ1-6, with D possibly matching TRBD1 (6 bases). Germline V lookup: CDR1 SGHRS, CDR2 YFSETQ. The CDR3 runs to 15 residues. Between the trimmed V and J ends, which lost 9 bases and 7 bases, there was a span of 20 bases. The CDR3 protein is CATRLNREWNSPLHF. DNA of the CDR3: TGCGCCACCAGACTAAACAGGGAGTGGAATTCACCCCTCCACTTT.

The genes are TRBV18 and TRBJ1-3; no clear D. The CDR3 totals 14 residues. CDR1 and CDR2 (germline): KGHSH, LQKENI. The V end was cut by 3 bases, the J end by 2 bases, with 8 bases between. The CDR3 here is CASSPSTTGNTIYF. CDR3 DNA sequence: TGTGCCAGCTCACCTTCCACTACTGGAAACACCATATATTTT.

This clone was seen a handful of times. The chain has TRBV5-1 and TRBJ1-1, with D possibly TRBD1 on 6 matching bases. With 4 bases removed from V and 1 base from J, the gap between germline ends came to 11 bases. The CDR3 extends over 14 amino acids. Germline values: CDR1 SGHRS, CDR2 YFSETQ. Here the CDR3 DNA reads TGCGCCAGCAGCCCAATACAGGGGAACACTGAAGCTTTCTTT. This codes for CASSPIQGNTEAFF.

The CDR3 DNA reads as TGTGCCAGCAGCCAGGGGATGGCTAATGAAAAACTGTTTTTT. Its protein product is CASSQGMANEKLFF. The chain employs TRBV2 and TRBJ1-4, with D possibly matching TRBD1 (6 bases). CDR1 SNHLY and CDR2 FYNNEI come from the germline V gene. CDR3 length: 14 amino acids. Trimming cost V 6 bases and J 3 bases, with 11 bases left between them.

The genes are TRBV27 and TRBJ2-7, with a tentative D call TRBD1 (6 bases). The V gene's germline CDR1 is MNHEY and CDR2 SMNVEV (reference sequence). There are 12 residues in the CDR3. Trimming pared 8 bases from V and 5 bases from J, leaving 13 bases between. CDR3 coding DNA: TGTGCCAGCGGTACAGGGATCCACGAGCAGTACTTC. Its translation is CASGTGIHEQYF.

The chain employs TRBV28 and TRBJ2-1, with D perhaps given as TRBD1 or TRBD2 (6 bases each). This CDR3 is built from 14 residues. Per the germline V gene, CDR1 is MDHEN and CDR2 is SYDVKM. DNA for the CDR3: TGTGCGATCGAGGGGGGCGGTACGGCTAATGAGCAGTTCTTC. Translation gives CAIEGGGTANEQFF.

The gene calls are TRBV9 and TRBJ1-5; D call uncertain. CDR3 size: 13 residues. Germline V gives CDR1 SGDLS, CDR2 YYNGEE. V was shortened by 4 bases and J by 2 bases, with 7 bases between the two germline ends. In nucleotides, the CDR3 is TGTGCCAGCAGCAGTTCCGGCAATCAGCCCCAGCATTTT. It encodes CASSSSGNQPQHF.

This clone appeared a single time. Written as DNA, the CDR3 is TGCGCCAGCAGCTTGGTACGATTGGGACAGGGGATCGGCTACACCTTC. Translation gives CASSLVRLGQGIGYTF. The chain combines TRBV5-1 with TRBJ1-2; 10 bases are shared with TRBD1. In germline, CDR1 is SGHRS, CDR2 YFSETQ. This CDR3 spans 16 amino acids. V trimming: 0 bases; J trimming: 8 bases; junction bases outside the gene matches: 10.

This clone has a single count. The V call is TRBV4-1, the J call TRBJ2-1; 8 nucleotides line up with TRBD1. The germline V gene has CDR1 MGHRA and CDR2 YSYEKL. J lost 9 bases, V lost 0 bases, and 7 bases had no gene match. This CDR3 has 15 amino acids. CDR3 sequence: CASSQDRGQGSEQFF. CDR3 sequence (DNA): TGCGCCAGCAGCCAAGACCGAGGACAGGGAAGTGAGCAGTTCTTC.

In nucleotides, the CDR3 is TGCAGCGTTGCTACTAGCGGGGGAGTTGAGCAGTTCTTC. Protein sequence: CSVATSGGVEQFF. The chain combines TRBV29-1 with TRBJ2-1; 11 bases map to TRBD2. Germline V CDR1 and CDR2: SQVTM, ANQGSEA. The V gene end was trimmed by 4 bases and the J gene end by 9 bases; junction bases not matched to a gene: 5. The CDR3 is made up of 13 amino acids.